This T cell receptor beta chain was obtained from a study of T cells in Graves' hyperthyroidism and ophthalmopathy. Notes on the study in general: In blood, most of the thyroid clonotypes expanded above 0.001 were also present.

Turning to this clonotype: Its antigen is undetermined.

Germline-derived CDR1 and CDR2 are MDHEN and SYDVKM. V was pared by 3 bases and J by 10 bases, with 12 bases between. The CDR3 is 12 residues long. There were TCR beta CDR3 regions amplified from RNA transcripts. HTBI primers were the set used in a first-round RT-PCR of the TCR CDR3. Each CDR3 protein gets one entry after TCRdb re-called the multiplex PCR reads with MiXCR. The sample lists approximately 360,000 distinct CDR3 sequences, around a quarter occurring once. The sample was blood. The chain couples TRBV28 to TRBJ1-1, with a weak D call TRBD1 (5 bases). The clonotype originates from a man aged 45-60 years with Graves' hyperthyroidism. The CDR3 nucleotides read TGTGCCAGCAGTTTGGGACCGAAGGGAGCTTTCTTT. It is translated as CASSLGPKGAFF.